The 17 T cell receptor beta chains in this list originate from one sample, sequenced in a study of technical replicates of blood from a few donors. The data were produced by immunoSEQ multiplex PCR, yet TCRdb's version contains in-frame clones alone and is incomplete. The repertoire holds just over 75,000 clones, with approximately 93% as singletons. Material: T cells isolated from PBMCs. The receptors shown here come from a human donor in good health.

In its sample, this clone was seen once. The chain combines TRBV28 with TRBJ2-7; TRBD1 is a possible D gene (6 bases). Trimming shortened V by 3 bases and J by 1 base, and 13 bases separated the two germline ends. The germline V gene encodes CDR1 MDHEN and CDR2 SYDVKM. The CDR3 runs to 15 residues. CDR3: CASSFRGQFSYEQYF. The CDR3 nucleotides read TGTGCCAGCAGTTTTAGAGGACAGTTTTCCTACGAGCAGTACTTC. The whole variable domain, remainder taken from reference TRBV28 and TRBJ2-7, is DVKVTQSSRYLVKRTGEKVFLECVQDMDHENMFWYRQDPGLGLRLIYFSYDVKMKEKGDIPEGYSVSREKKERFSLILESASTNQTSMYLCASSFRGQFSYEQYFGPGTRLTVT.

The chain recombines TRBV6-6 with TRBJ1-1; D possibly corresponds to TRBD1 (5 bases). V shed 7 bases and J shed 11 bases, with 17 bases lying between them. From germline, CDR1 is MNHNY and CDR2 SVGAGI (reference sequence). The length of the CDR3 is 12 residues. CDR3 sequence reads: CASKEGPGRAFF. CDR3 DNA sequence: TGTGCCAGCAAAGAAGGACCAGGGAGGGCTTTCTTT.

This sequence joins TRBV19 and TRBJ1-5; 11 bases fit TRBD1. CDR3 size: 14 residues. Germline CDR1 is LNHDA and CDR2 is SQIVND (reference sequence). After removal of 8 bases from V and 7 bases from J, the junction contained 7 bases not matched to a gene. CDR3 residues: CASVGTGGGQPQHF. For the CDR3, the DNA is TGTGCCAGTGTGGGGACAGGGGGAGGACAGCCCCAGCATTTT.

The chain has TRBV9 and TRBJ1-4, with 9 bases identical to TRBD1. CDR1 SGDLS and CDR2 YYNGEE come from the germline V gene. This CDR3 region has 15 residues. Trimming at V came to 5 bases and at J to 3 bases, leaving 5 bases not matched to a gene. The CDR3 sequence: CASRKGQGSNEKLFF. The CDR3 nucleotides read TGTGCCAGCAGAAAAGGACAGGGGTCTAATGAAAAACTGTTTTTT.

The V gene is TRBV6-1, the J gene TRBJ2-7, with 8 bases identical to TRBD2. Germline V gives CDR1 MNHNS, CDR2 SASEGT. V shed 1 base and J 4 bases; nucleotides not matched to a gene: 6. The CDR3 covers 15 residues. The DNA for the CDR3 is TGTGCCAGCAGTGAAGTATCCGGGGGGGAGTACGAGCAGTACTTC. Translating gives CASSEVSGGEYEQYF.

This chain connects TRBV9 to TRBJ2-1; no clear D. The CDR3 spans 14 residues. The germline gives CDR1 SGDLS, CDR2 YYNGEE. The germline V and J ends were trimmed by 2 bases and 7 bases, with 13 bases remaining between them. CDR3 loop: CASSVRPDGNEQFF. The CDR3 nucleotides read TGTGCCAGCAGCGTGAGGCCAGACGGGAATGAGCAGTTCTTC.

This chain connects TRBV12-5 to TRBJ1-1, with 8 bases aligning to TRBD1. CDR3 size: 13 residues. V shed 1 base and J 5 bases; nucleotides not matched to a gene: 0. Per the germline V gene, CDR1 is LGHNT and CDR2 is FRNRAP. CDR3 coding DNA: TGTGCTAGTGGTTTGGGACAGGGGACTGAAGCTTTCTTT. It specifies CASGLGQGTEAFF.

The rearrangement joins TRBV7-2 to TRBJ2-2; 7 positions agree with TRBD1. V lost 5 bases and J lost 1; bases outside the gene matches: 4. The CDR3 is 15 residues long. Germline loops: CDR1 SGHTA, CDR2 FQGNSA. The DNA of the CDR3 is TGTGCCAGCAGCACTCGGACAGGGAACACCGGGGAGCTGTTTTTT. It is translated as CASSTRTGNTGELFF.

The chain has TRBV10-3 and TRBJ2-5, with 8 bases matching TRBD1. The CDR3 extends over 14 amino acids. Trimming at V came to 6 bases and at J to 7 bases, leaving 10 bases not matched to a gene. Germline V gene lookup returns CDR1 ENHRY and CDR2 SYGVKD. The CDR3 spells CAIRPGQGMGTQYF. Here the CDR3 DNA reads TGTGCCATCAGACCAGGACAGGGTATGGGGACCCAGTACTTC.

This chain joins TRBV6-6 and TRBJ2-7; 7 nucleotides agree with TRBD1. The CDR3 extends over 13 amino acids. After removal of 6 bases from V and 1 base from J, the junction contained 3 bases not matched to a gene. From germline, CDR1 is MNHNY and CDR2 SVGAGI (reference sequence). The CDR3 spells CASRRQGSYEQYF. In DNA form, the CDR3 reads TGTGCCAGCAGGAGACAGGGTTCCTACGAGCAGTACTTC.

The chain employs TRBV11-3 and TRBJ1-1; TRBD1 agrees at 7 bases. The CDR3 sequence is 13 residues long. The V gene end was trimmed by 3 bases and the J gene end by 4 bases; junction bases not matched to a gene: 2. CDR1 and CDR2 from the germline V gene are SGHNT and YENEEA. CDR3 region: CASSFQGVTEAFF. The CDR3 DNA reads TGTGCCAGCAGCTTCCAGGGGGTCACTGAAGCTTTCTTT.

The chain links TRBV5-6 to TRBJ1-5; D gene uncertain. Germline V CDR1 and CDR2: SGHDT, YYEEEE. CDR3 length: 13 residues. Trimming stripped 0 bases from V and 5 bases from J, with 6 bases between. This CDR3 reads CASSLAGDQPQHF. The CDR3 nucleotides are TGTGCCAGCAGCTTGGCCGGGGATCAGCCCCAGCATTTT. The full variable domain, rest sourced from reference TRBV5-6 and TRBJ1-5, is DAGVTQSPTHLIKTRGQQVTLRCSPKSGHDTVSWYQQALGQGPQFIFQYYEEEERQRGNFPDRFSGHQFPNYSSELNVNALLLGDSALYLCASSLAGDQPQHFGDGTRLSIL.

The rearrangement links TRBV30 to TRBJ2-7, with D uncertain. CDR3 length: 12 amino acids. Germline CDR1 is GTSNPN and CDR2 is SVGIG (reference sequence). The V gene lost 6 bases and the J gene lost 3 bases, with 12 bases spanning the gap. The chain's CDR3 is CACRYSYYEQYF. The CDR3 DNA follows: TGTGCCTGCCGCTACAGCTACTACGAGCAGTACTTC. Variable domain in full (rest from reference TRBV30 and TRBJ2-7): SQTIHQWPATLVQPVGSPLSLECTVEGTSNPNLYWYRQAAGRGLQLLFYSVGIGQISSEVPQNLSASRPQDRQFILSSKKLLLSDSGFYLCACRYSYYEQYFGPGTRLTVT.

V is TRBV5-5 and J is TRBJ1-1, with 7 bases identical to TRBD1. Unmatched junction bases numbered 5, after V lost 4 bases and J lost 5 bases. This CDR3 contains 13 residues. Germline-derived CDR1 and CDR2 are SGHKS and YYEKEE (reference sequence). CDR3 residues: CASSASGGTEAFF. CDR3 sequence (DNA): TGTGCCAGCAGCGCGTCAGGGGGAACTGAAGCTTTCTTT.

V is TRBV14 and J is TRBJ2-7; D possibly corresponds to TRBD1 (5 bases). CDR3 length: 16 residues. V was cut by 1 base and J by 3 bases, with 16 bases left in between. Germline values: CDR1 SGHDN, CDR2 FVKESK. CDR3 DNA: TGTGCCAGCAGCCAAGTAATCGGCAGGGCAATCTACGAGCAGTACTTC. This codes for CASSQVIGRAIYEQYF.

In its sample, this clone was seen once. The chain couples TRBV6-1 to TRBJ2-7, with D maybe TRBD1 (6 bases). Germline CDR1 MNHNS, CDR2 SASEGT. V was trimmed by 7 bases and J by 5 bases, leaving 21 bases between them. This CDR3 region has 15 residues. The CDR3 DNA sequence: TGTGCCAGCAATGCCCTACAGGGTAATATGAACGAGCAGTACTTC. Protein sequence: CASNALQGNMNEQYF.

The chain has TRBV2 and TRBJ1-5, with D possibly matching TRBD1 (6 bases). V lost 7 bases and J lost 6, with 13 bases in between. Germline lookup yields CDR1 SNHLY and CDR2 FYNNEI. The CDR3 is 13 amino acids. The CDR3 DNA reads as TGTGCCAGCACTAGGGGGGGAAGTCAGCCCCAGCATTTT. This gives the protein CASTRGGSQPQHF. Full variable domain (remainder filled in from reference TRBV2 and TRBJ1-5): EPEVTQTPSHQVTQMGQEVILRCVPISNHLYFYWYRQILGQKVEFLVSFYNNEISEKSEIFDDQFSVERPDGSNFTLKIRSTKLEDSAMYFCASTRGGSQPQHFGDGTRLSIL.